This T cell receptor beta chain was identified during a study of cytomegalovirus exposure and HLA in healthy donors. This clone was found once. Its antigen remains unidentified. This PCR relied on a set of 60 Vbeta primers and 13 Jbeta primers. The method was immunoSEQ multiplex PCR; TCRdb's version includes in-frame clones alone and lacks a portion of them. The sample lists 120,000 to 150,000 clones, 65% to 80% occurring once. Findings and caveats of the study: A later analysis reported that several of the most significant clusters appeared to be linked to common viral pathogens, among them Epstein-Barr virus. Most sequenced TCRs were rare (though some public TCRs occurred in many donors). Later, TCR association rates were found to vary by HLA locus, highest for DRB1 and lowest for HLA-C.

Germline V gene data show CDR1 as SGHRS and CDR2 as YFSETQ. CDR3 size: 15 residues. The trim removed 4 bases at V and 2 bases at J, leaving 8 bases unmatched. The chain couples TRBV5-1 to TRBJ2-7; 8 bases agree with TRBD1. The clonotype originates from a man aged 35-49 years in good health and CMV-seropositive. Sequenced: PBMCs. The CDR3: CASSQTGQAPYEQYF. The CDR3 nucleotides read TGCGCCAGCAGCCAAACGGGACAGGCACCCTACGAGCAGTACTTC.